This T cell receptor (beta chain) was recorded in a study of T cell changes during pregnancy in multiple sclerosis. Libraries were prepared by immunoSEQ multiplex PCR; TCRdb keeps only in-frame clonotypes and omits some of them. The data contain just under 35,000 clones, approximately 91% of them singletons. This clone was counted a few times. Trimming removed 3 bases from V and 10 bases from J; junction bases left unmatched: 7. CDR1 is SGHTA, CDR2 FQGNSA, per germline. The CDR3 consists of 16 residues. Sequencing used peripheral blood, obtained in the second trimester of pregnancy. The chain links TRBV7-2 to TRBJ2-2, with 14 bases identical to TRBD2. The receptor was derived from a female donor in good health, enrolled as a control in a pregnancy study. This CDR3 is CASSLARLAGGTELFF. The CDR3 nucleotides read TGTGCCAGCAGCTTGGCCCGACTAGCGGGGGGGACGGAGCTGTTTTTT.